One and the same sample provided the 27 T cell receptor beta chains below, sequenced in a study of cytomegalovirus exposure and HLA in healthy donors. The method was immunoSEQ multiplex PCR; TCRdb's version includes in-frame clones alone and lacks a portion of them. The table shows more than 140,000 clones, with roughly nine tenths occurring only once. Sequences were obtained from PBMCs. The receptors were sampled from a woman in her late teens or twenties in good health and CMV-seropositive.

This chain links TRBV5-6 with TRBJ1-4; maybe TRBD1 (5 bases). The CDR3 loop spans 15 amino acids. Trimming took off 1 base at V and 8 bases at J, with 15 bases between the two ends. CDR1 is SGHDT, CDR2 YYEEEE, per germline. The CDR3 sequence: CASSLLPGGPEKLFF. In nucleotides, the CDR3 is TGTGCCAGCAGCTTGCTCCCGGGGGGACCGGAAAAACTGTTTTTT.

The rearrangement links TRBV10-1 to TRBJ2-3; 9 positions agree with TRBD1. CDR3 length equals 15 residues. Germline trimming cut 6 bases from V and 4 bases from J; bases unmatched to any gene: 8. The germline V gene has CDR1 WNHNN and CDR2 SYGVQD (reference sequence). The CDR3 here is CASSSGTGMPDTQYF. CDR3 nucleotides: TGCGCCAGCAGCTCCGGGACAGGGATGCCAGATACGCAGTATTTT.

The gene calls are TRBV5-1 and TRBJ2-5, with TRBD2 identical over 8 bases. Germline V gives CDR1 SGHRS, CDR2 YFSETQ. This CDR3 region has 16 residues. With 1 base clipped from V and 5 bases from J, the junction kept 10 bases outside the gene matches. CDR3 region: CASSLSASGSTETQYF. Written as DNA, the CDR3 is TGCGCCAGCAGCTTGTCTGCCAGCGGGAGTACGGAGACCCAGTACTTC. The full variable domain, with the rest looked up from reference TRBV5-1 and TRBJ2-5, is KAGVTQTPRYLIKTRGQQVTLSCSPISGHRSVSWYQQTPGQGLQFLFEYFSETQRNKGNFPGRFSGRQFSNSRSEMNVSTLELGDSALYLCASSLSASGSTETQYFGPGTRLLVL.

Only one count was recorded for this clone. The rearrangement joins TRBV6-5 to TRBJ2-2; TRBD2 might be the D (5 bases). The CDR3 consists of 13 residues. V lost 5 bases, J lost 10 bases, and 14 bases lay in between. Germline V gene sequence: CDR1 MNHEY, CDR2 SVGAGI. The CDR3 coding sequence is TGTGCCAGCAGTGCCGGACTTTTCTCGGAGCTGTTTTTT. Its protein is CASSAGLFSELFF.

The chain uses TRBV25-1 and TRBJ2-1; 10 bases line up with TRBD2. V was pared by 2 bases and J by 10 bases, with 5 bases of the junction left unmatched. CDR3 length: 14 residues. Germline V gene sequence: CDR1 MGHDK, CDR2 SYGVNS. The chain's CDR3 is CASSETSGTGEQFF. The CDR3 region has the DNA TGTGCCAGCAGTGAAACTAGCGGGACCGGGGAGCAGTTCTTC.

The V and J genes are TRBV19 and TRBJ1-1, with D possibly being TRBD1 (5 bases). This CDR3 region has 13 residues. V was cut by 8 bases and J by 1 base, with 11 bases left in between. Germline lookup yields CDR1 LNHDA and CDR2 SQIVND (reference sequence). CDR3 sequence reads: CASLDRSNTEAFF. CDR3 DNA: TGTGCCAGTCTAGACAGATCGAACACTGAAGCTTTCTTT.

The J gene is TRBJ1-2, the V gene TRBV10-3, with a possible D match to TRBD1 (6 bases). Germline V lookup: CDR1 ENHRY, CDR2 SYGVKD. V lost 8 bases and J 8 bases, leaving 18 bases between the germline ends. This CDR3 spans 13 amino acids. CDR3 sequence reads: CAIHREKERGYTF. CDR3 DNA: TGTGCCATCCACAGGGAAAAAGAACGGGGCTACACCTTC.

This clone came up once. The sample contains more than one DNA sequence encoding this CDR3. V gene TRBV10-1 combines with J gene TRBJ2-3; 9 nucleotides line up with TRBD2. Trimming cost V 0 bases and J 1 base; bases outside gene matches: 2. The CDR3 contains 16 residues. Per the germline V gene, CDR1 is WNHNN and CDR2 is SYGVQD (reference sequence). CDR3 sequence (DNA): TGCGCCAGCAGTGAGTCGTTAGCGGGGGGCACAGATACGCAGTATTTT. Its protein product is CASSESLAGGTDTQYF.

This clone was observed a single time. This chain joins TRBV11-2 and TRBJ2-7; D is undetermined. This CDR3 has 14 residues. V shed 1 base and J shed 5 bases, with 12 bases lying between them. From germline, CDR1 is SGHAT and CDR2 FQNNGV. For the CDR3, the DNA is TGTGCCAGCAGCTTAGGACCTAGTTCGGACGAGCAGTACTTC. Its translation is CASSLGPSSDEQYF.

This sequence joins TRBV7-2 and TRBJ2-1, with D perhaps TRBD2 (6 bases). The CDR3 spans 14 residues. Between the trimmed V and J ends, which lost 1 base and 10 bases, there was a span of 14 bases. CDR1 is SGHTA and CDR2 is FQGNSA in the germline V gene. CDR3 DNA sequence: TGTGCCAGCAGCTTAGTGGAAAGGAGCGGGGAGCAGTTCTTC. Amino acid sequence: CASSLVERSGEQFF.

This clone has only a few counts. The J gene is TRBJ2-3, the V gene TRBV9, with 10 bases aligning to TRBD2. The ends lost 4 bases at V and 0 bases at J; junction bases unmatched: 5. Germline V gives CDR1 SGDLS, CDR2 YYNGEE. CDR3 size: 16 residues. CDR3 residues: CASSRGLASSTDTQYF. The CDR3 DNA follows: TGTGCCAGCAGCAGGGGACTAGCGTCTAGCACAGATACGCAGTATTTT.

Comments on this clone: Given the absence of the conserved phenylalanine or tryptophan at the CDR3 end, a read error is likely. The CDR3 reads CASSEYSADGYTL. The DNA of the CDR3 is TGTGCCAGCAGTGAATATTCGGCGGATGGCTACACCCTC. V gene TRBV25-1 combines with J gene TRBJ1-2; no firm D call. The germline CDR1 and CDR2 sequences are MGHDK and SYGVNS. The CDR3 length is 13 residues. V was pared by 0 bases and J by 6 bases, with 8 bases between.

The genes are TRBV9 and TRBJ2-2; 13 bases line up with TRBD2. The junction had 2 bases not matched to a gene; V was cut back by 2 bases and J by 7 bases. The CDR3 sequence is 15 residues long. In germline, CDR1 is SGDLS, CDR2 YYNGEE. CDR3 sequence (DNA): TGTGCCAGCAGCGTGGGACTAGCGGGACGCGGGGAGCTGTTTTTT. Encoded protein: CASSVGLAGRGELFF.

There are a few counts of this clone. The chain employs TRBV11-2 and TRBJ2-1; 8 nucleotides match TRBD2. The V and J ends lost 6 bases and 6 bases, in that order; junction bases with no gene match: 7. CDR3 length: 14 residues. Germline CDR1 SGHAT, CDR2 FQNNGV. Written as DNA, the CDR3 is TGTGCCAGCAGTCAACTAGCGGCAGGCAATGAGCAGTTCTTC. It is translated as CASSQLAAGNEQFF.

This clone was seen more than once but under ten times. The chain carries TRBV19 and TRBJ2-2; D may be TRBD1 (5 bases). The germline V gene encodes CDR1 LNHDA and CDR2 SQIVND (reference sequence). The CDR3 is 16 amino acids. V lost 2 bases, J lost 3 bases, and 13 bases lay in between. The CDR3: CASSIQGFRDTGELFF. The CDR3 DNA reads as TGTGCCAGTAGTATACAGGGTTTCCGAGACACCGGGGAGCTGTTTTTT.

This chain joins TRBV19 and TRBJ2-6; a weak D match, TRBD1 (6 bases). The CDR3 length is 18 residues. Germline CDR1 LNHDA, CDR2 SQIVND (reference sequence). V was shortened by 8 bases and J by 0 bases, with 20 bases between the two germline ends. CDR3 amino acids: CASQTGQGYDSGANVLTF. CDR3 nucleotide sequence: TGTGCCAGTCAAACCGGGCAGGGGTACGACTCTGGGGCCAACGTCCTGACTTTC. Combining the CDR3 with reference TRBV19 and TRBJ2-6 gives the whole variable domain DGGITQSPKYLFRKEGQNVTLSCEQNLNHDAMYWYRQDPGQGLRLIYYSQIVNDFQKGDIAEGYSVSREKKESFPLTVTSAQKNPTAFYLCASQTGQGYDSGANVLTFGAGSRLTVL.

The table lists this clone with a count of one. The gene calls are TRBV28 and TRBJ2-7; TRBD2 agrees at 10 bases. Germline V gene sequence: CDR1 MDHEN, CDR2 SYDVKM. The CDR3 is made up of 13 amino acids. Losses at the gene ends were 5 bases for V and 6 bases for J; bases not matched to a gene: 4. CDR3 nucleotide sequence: TGTGCCAGCAGTCCAGCGGGAGGGCCCGAGCAGTACTTC. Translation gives CASSPAGGPEQYF.

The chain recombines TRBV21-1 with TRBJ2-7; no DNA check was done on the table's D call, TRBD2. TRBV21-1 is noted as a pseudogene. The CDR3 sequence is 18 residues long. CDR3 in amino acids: CASSKVVGGRPNYYEQYF. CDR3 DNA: TGTGCCAGCAGCAAAGTCGTTGGCGGGAGACCCAACTACTACGAGCAGTACTTC.

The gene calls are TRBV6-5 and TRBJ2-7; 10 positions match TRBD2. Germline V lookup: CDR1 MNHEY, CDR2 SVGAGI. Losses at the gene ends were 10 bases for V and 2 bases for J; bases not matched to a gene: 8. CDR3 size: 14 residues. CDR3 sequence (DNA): TGTGCCACCCACCGTACTAGCGGGACCTACGAGCAGTACTTC. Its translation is CATHRTSGTYEQYF.

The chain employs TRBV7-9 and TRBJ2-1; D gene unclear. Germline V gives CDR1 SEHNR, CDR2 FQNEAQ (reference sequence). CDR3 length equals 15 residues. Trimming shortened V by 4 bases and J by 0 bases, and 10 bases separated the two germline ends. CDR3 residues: CASSSAVPSYNEQFF. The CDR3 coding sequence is TGTGCCAGCAGCTCCGCGGTCCCCTCCTACAATGAGCAGTTCTTC.

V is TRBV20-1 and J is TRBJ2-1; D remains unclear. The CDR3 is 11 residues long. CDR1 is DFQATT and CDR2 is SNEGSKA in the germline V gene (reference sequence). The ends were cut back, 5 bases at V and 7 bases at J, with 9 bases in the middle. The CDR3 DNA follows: TGCAGTGCTTTACAGAAAAATGAGCAGTTCTTC. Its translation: CSALQKNEQFF.

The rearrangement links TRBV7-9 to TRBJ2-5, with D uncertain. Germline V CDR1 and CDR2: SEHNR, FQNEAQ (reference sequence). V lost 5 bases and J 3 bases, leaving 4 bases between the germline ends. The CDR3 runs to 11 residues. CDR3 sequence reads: CASSIKETQYF. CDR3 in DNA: TGTGCCAGCAGCATAAAAGAGACCCAGTACTTC.

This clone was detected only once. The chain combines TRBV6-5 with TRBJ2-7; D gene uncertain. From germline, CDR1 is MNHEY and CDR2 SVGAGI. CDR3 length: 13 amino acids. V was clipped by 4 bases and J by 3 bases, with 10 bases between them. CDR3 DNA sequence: TGTGCCAGCAGTTCAGTCAGTCTCTACGAGCAGTACTTC. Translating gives CASSSVSLYEQYF.

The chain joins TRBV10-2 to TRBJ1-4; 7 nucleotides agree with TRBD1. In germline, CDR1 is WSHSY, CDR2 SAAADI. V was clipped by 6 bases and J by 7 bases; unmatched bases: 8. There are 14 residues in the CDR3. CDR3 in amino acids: CASSRYRGGEKLFF. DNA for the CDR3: TGCGCCAGCAGCAGATACAGGGGAGGTGAAAAACTGTTTTTT.

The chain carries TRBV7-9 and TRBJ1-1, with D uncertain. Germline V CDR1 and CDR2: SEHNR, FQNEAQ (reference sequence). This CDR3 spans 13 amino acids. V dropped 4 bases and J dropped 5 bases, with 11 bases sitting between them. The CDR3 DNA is TGTGCCAGCAGCTCCGCGGGTCTAACTGAAGCTTTCTTT. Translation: CASSSAGLTEAFF.

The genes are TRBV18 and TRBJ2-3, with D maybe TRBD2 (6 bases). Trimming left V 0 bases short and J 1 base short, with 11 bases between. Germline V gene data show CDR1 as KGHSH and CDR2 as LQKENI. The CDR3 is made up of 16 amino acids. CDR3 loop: CASSPPVGGRTDTQYF. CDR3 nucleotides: TGTGCCAGCTCACCACCGGTGGGAGGTCGCACAGATACGCAGTATTTT.

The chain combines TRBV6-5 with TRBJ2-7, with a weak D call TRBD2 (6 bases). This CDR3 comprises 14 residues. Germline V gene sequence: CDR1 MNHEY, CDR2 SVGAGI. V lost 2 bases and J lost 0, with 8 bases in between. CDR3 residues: CASSYAGFSYEQYF. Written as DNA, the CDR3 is TGTGCCAGCAGTTACGCGGGATTCTCCTACGAGCAGTACTTC.